The clone carrying this TCR beta chain was detected ten times or more. Its antigen is as yet unknown. This sample was included in a study of T cells in Graves' hyperthyroidism and ophthalmopathy. Newly diagnosed hyperthyroidism patients aged 18 to 65 years had disease lasting under 2 months. PBMCs stemmed from 10 ml fresh peripheral blood. Trimming cost V 6 bases and J 1 base; bases outside gene matches: 3. The germline gives CDR1 DFQATT, CDR2 SNEGSKA (reference sequence). The CDR3 runs to 14 residues. The study's findings and limits: Most thyroid clonotypes with frequency above 0.001 were detected in blood. Before onset, ophthalmopathy was predicted by the model a median roughly 6.8 months earlier.

Using RNA transcripts as the source, TCR beta CDR3 regions were amplified. Researchers ran a first-round RT-PCR on the TCR CDR3 using the HTBI primer set. In TCRdb, the multiplex PCR reads were re-called with MiXCR into one record per CDR3 protein. The table lists some 440,000 distinct CDR3 sequences, about a sixth of them singletons. The rearrangement uses TRBV20-1 and TRBJ2-3, with 11 bases fitting TRBD2. Sequencing was carried out using blood. The sequence came from a woman between 18 and 30 years old with Graves' hyperthyroidism. In DNA form, the CDR3 reads TGCAGTGCACCGGGACTAGCGGGCACAGATACGCAGTATTTT. This sequence encodes CSAPGLAGTDTQYF.